One sample yielded the 17 T cell receptor beta chains listed below, sequenced in a study of blood T cell repertoires in COVID-19. The table came from immunoSEQ multiplex PCR; TCRdb's copy has only in-frame clones and leaves some out. This table holds more than 400,000 clones, approximately 83% found once. The specimen sequenced was peripheral blood. These receptors all stem from a human donor in a cohort sampled during active COVID-19.

In its sample, this clone was seen once. The V call is TRBV5-8, the J call TRBJ2-2; no reliable D call. Per germline, CDR1 SGHTS and CDR2 YDEGEE. The CDR3 has 12 amino acids. V lost 4 bases, J lost 1 base, and 2 bases lay in between. For the CDR3, the DNA is TGTGCCAGCAGCCTGAACACCGGGGAGCTGTTTTTT. Protein: CASSLNTGELFF.

This clone was detected only a few times. This chain joins TRBV6-5 and TRBJ1-2; a possible D gene is TRBD1 (5 bases). Germline values: CDR1 MNHEY, CDR2 SVGAGI. The ends were cut back, 4 bases at V and 2 bases at J, with 11 bases in the middle. This CDR3 spans 14 amino acids. For the CDR3, the DNA is TGTGCCAGCAGTTCCGGCGGGGGAAACTATGGCTACACCTTC. It translates to CASSSGGGNYGYTF.

The genes are TRBV10-1 and TRBJ2-7; 9 bases line up with TRBD2. Germline assignment: CDR1 WNHNN and CDR2 SYGVQD (reference sequence). The CDR3 consists of 17 residues. With 2 bases clipped from V and 2 bases from J, the junction kept 10 bases outside the gene matches. The CDR3 region has the DNA TGCGCCAGCAGTGAGATTCTTCGGACTAGCGCAACCTACGAGCAGTACTTC. Protein: CASSEILRTSATYEQYF.

The chain carries TRBV28 and TRBJ2-7; 9 bases are shared with TRBD1. CDR1 and CDR2 from the germline V gene are MDHEN and SYDVKM. The CDR3 covers 16 residues. V shed 5 bases, J shed 4 bases, and the junction held 12 bases outside the gene matches. CDR3 sequence reads: CASSHTIGTGIYEQYF. In DNA, the CDR3 is TGTGCCAGCAGTCATACAATCGGGACAGGGATTTACGAGCAGTACTTC.

The chain employs TRBV3-1 (or the pseudogene TRBV3-2) and TRBJ1-2; 7 nucleotides align to TRBD1. The V gene end was trimmed by 4 bases and the J gene end by 0 bases; junction bases not matched to a gene: 8. This CDR3 comprises 16 residues. CDR1 and CDR2 from the germline V gene are LGHDT and YNNKEL (reference sequence). The CDR3 loop is CASSPRGQPANYGYTF. The CDR3 DNA reads as TGTGCCAGCAGCCCCCGGGGACAGCCGGCTAACTATGGCTACACCTTC.

The rearrangement links TRBV10-3 to TRBJ1-3, with D uncertain. The germline CDR1 and CDR2 sequences are ENHRY and SYGVKD. With 4 bases removed from V and 0 bases from J, the gap between germline ends came to 10 bases. The CDR3 is 15 residues long. The CDR3 nucleotides read TGTGCCATCAGTGGGGCCCCAAGCTCTGGAAACACCATATATTTT. Translating gives CAISGAPSSGNTIYF.

This clone was found a few times. This chain joins TRBV4-2 and TRBJ1-6; D may be TRBD1 (6 bases). Germline V CDR1 and CDR2: LGHNA, YNFKEQ. The CDR3 consists of 14 residues. V lost 0 bases and J 10 bases, leaving 10 bases between the germline ends. CDR3 nucleotide sequence: TGTGCCAGCAGCCAAGAGACAGGATTCTCACCCCTCCACTTT. Translating gives CASSQETGFSPLHF.

This clone was found once. The V gene is TRBV4-2, the J gene TRBJ2-7; 10 bases line up with TRBD2. The CDR3 sequence is 16 residues long. The trim removed 0 bases at V and 9 bases at J, leaving 11 bases unmatched. CDR1 is LGHNA, CDR2 YNFKEQ, per germline. CDR3 bases: TGTGCCAGCAGCCAAGATCAAGGTAGCGGGAGGCCGGGGCAGTACTTC. Its translation is CASSQDQGSGRPGQYF.

V is TRBV27 and J is TRBJ2-7, with a possible D match to TRBD2 (6 bases). Germline V gene data show CDR1 as MNHEY and CDR2 as SMNVEV (reference sequence). The CDR3 is 16 amino acids. The V and J ends lost 2 bases and 0 bases respectively, with 14 bases between them. The CDR3: CASSLNHGTVSYEQYF. In DNA, the CDR3 is TGTGCCAGCAGTTTAAACCACGGGACTGTCTCCTACGAGCAGTACTTC.

This chain joins TRBV27 and TRBJ2-3; 10 nucleotides line up with TRBD2. Germline-derived CDR1 and CDR2 are MNHEY and SMNVEV (reference sequence). V shed 3 bases, J shed 6 bases, and the junction held 6 bases outside the gene matches. The length of the CDR3 is 15 residues. CDR3 bases: TGTGCCAGCAGTTTCCAGCGGGAGGGCCGGGATACGCAGTATTTT. Protein product: CASSFQREGRDTQYF.

This chain uses TRBV19 with TRBJ2-7; 11 bases fit TRBD2. This CDR3 has 15 amino acids. V shed 1 base and J 4 bases; nucleotides not matched to a gene: 3. Looked up from germline, CDR1 is LNHDA and CDR2 is SQIVND (reference sequence). The CDR3 coding sequence is TGTGCCAGTAGTATAGGAGCTAGCGGGAGGTACGAGCAGTACTTC. Protein sequence: CASSIGASGRYEQYF.

V and J are TRBV15 and TRBJ2-1, with 7 bases identical to TRBD2. Germline-derived CDR1 and CDR2 are LNHNV and YYDKDF (reference sequence). The V and J ends lost 0 bases and 8 bases, in that order; junction bases with no gene match: 7. This CDR3 comprises 15 residues. The DNA of the CDR3 is TGTGCCACCAGCAGAGAGGGCGGGAGCTTCTATGAGCAGTTCTTC. Encoded protein: CATSREGGSFYEQFF.

Here the CDR3 DNA reads TGCGCCAGCAGCCCCCCCCAAACTAGCATGAGCACAGATACGCAGTATTTT. Its protein product is CASSPPQTSMSTDTQYF. The chain recombines TRBV5-1 with TRBJ2-3; tentative D call: TRBD2 (6 bases). The CDR3 is 17 residues long. The ends were cut back, 4 bases at V and 0 bases at J, with 18 bases in the middle. The germline CDR1 and CDR2 sequences are SGHRS and YFSETQ.

The chain has TRBV7-2 and TRBJ1-4; D gene ambiguous. CDR3 size: 15 residues. Germline-derived CDR1 and CDR2 are SGHTA and FQGNSA. Trimming removed 1 base from V and 5 bases from J, with 11 bases in between. This chain's CDR3 is CASSLVRIRNEKLFF. CDR3 in DNA: TGTGCCAGCAGCTTAGTTCGGATCAGGAATGAAAAACTGTTTTTT.

The rearrangement links TRBV11-1 to TRBJ2-2; the match to TRBD1 covers 7 bases. The CDR3 loop spans 17 amino acids. Per the germline V gene, CDR1 is SGHAT and CDR2 is FQDESV (reference sequence). The junction had 5 bases not matched to a gene; V was cut back by 0 bases and J by 1 base. In nucleotides, the CDR3 is TGTGCCAGCAGCTTAGCGCGGCAGGGGGTGAACACCGGGGAGCTGTTTTTT. Protein: CASSLARQGVNTGELFF.

The V gene is TRBV28, the J gene TRBJ2-2; D may be TRBD2 (7 bases). The CDR3 has 16 residues. Germline CDR1 MDHEN, CDR2 SYDVKM. Trimming took off 6 bases at V and 4 bases at J, with 18 bases between the two ends. Here the CDR3 DNA reads TGTGCCAGCAGCCCGGGGGGCAGGGGAGCCACCGGGGAGCTGTTTTTT. Translation: CASSPGGRGATGELFF.

The rearrangement links TRBV28 to TRBJ2-7, with TRBD1 matching over 9 bases. The CDR3 is 17 residues long. Unmatched junction bases numbered 14, after V lost 5 bases and J lost 3 bases. Germline CDR1 and CDR2: MDHEN and SYDVKM. The CDR3 spells CASSTYRSGTGNYEQYF. CDR3 bases: TGTGCCAGCAGTACCTATCGTTCCGGGACAGGGAACTACGAGCAGTACTTC.